A single sample is the source of the 31 T cell receptor beta chains below, sequenced in a study of T-cell reconstitution after alpha-beta-depleted transplantation in children. As it was prepared, the TCRbeta library received unique molecular identifiers. TCRdb passed the PCR reads through MiXCR, listing each CDR3 protein once. Of some 300,000 distinct CDR3 sequences in the sample, around 7.1% were seen once. Findings and limits, study-wide: Counts and diversity of T cells one year after transplant came mostly from newly produced T cells.

These receptors have no known antigen. Sequencing used peripheral blood, obtained 360 days after TCRalphabeta/CD19-depleted stem cell transplant. Receptor source: a female patient aged 2 to 10 who had a stem cell transplant for Fanconi anemia, so the T cells may come from the graft donor.

This clonotype was counted a few times. The CDR3 DNA is TGCGCCAGCAGCTTGGCAAGGGGACAGCCCCAGCATTTT. Amino acids: CASSLARGQPQHF. The rearrangement uses TRBV5-1 and TRBJ1-5, with a tentative D call TRBD1 (5 bases). The CDR3 covers 13 residues. V lost 0 bases, J lost 7 bases, and 8 bases lay in between. Germline values: CDR1 SGHRS, CDR2 YFSETQ.

This clonotype was seen ten or more times. CDR3 residues: CASSLTSGGLAGAREQYF. Here the CDR3 DNA reads TGTGCCAGCAGTTTAACGTCGGGGGGACTAGCGGGAGCTCGGGAGCAGTACTTC. V and J are TRBV12-3 or TRBV12-4 and TRBJ2-7, with 14 bases aligning to TRBD2. V gave up 2 bases and J gave up 7 bases; unmatched junction bases: 13. The CDR3 is 18 amino acids.

This clonotype was seen ten or more times. The chain links TRBV7-3 to TRBJ2-3; D possibly corresponds to TRBD2 (6 bases). Germline values: CDR1 SGHTA, CDR2 FQGTGA. V lost 5 bases, J lost 4 bases, and 10 bases lay in between. The CDR3 totals 13 residues. This CDR3 is CASSPSGSDTQYF. Written as DNA, the CDR3 is TGTGCCAGCAGCCCAAGCGGGTCAGATACGCAGTATTTT.

This clonotype has ten or more counts. This chain uses TRBV5-1 with TRBJ1-1, with D unresolved. Germline V CDR1 and CDR2: SGHRS, YFSETQ. The CDR3 runs 14 residues. V lost 2 bases and J 2 bases, leaving 10 bases between the germline ends. CDR3 DNA sequence: TGCGCCAGCAGCTTTCTAGGAGTAAACACTGAAGCTTTCTTT. Its translation is CASSFLGVNTEAFF.

This clonotype was seen more than once but under ten times. The CDR3 DNA reads as TGTGCCAGCAGCCAAGTAAGGGGGACGGGAGCTAATGAAAAACTGTTTTTT. As protein: CASSQVRGTGANEKLFF. V usage is TRBV4-2 and J usage is TRBJ1-4; tentative D call: TRBD1 (6 bases). V was clipped by 1 base and J by 3 bases, with 15 bases between them. The CDR3 consists of 17 residues. Germline assignment: CDR1 LGHNA and CDR2 YNFKEQ.

V is TRBV3-1 and J is TRBJ2-3, with D perhaps TRBD1 or TRBD2 (5 bases each). This CDR3 contains 18 residues. In germline, CDR1 is LGHDT, CDR2 YNNKEL (reference sequence). Deletions cut 4 bases from V and 0 bases from J, with 20 bases between. The chain's CDR3 is CASSRMGPPLISTDTQYF. The CDR3 coding sequence is TGTGCCAGCAGCCGAATGGGACCGCCTCTCATAAGCACAGATACGCAGTATTTT.

This clonotype was found many times. This sequence joins TRBV7-8 and TRBJ2-1; the D is unclear. Trimming pared 10 bases from V and 0 bases from J, leaving 10 bases between. Per the germline V gene, CDR1 is SGHVS and CDR2 is FQNEAQ. The CDR3 totals 13 residues. The CDR3 nucleotides read TGTGCCACCACCCGGAGCTCCTACAATGAGCAGTTCTTC. Protein: CATTRSSYNEQFF. Full variable domain (outside the CDR3, taken from reference TRBV7-8 and TRBJ2-1): GAGVSQSPRYKVAKRGQDVALRCDPISGHVSLFWYQQALGQGPEFLTYFQNEAQLDKSGLPSDRFFAERPEGSVSTLKIQRTQQEDSAVYLCATTRSSYNEQFFGPGTRLTVL.

This clonotype was detected ten times or more. The V call is TRBV5-6, the J call TRBJ2-3; D gene unclear. Germline CDR1 is SGHDT and CDR2 is YYEEEE. The CDR3 has 13 amino acids. Trimming removed 2 bases at V and 2 bases at J, with 6 bases between. CDR3 region: CASSFRSTDTQYF. CDR3 in DNA: TGTGCCAGCAGCTTCCGATCCACAGATACGCAGTATTTT.

This clonotype was counted only a few times. The V call is TRBV10-3, the J call TRBJ1-2; weak D call: TRBD1 (6 bases). Per the germline V gene, CDR1 is ENHRY and CDR2 is SYGVKD. V lost 5 bases and J lost 5, with 18 bases in between. The CDR3 runs 15 residues. In DNA, the CDR3 is TGTGCCATCAGTCTCCTAGGGGGTGGAGATTATGGCTACACCTTC. Translating gives CAISLLGGGDYGYTF.

This clonotype has only a few counts. The chain recombines TRBV6-4 with TRBJ2-1; TRBD2 aligns across 7 bases. V lost 10 bases, J lost 2 bases, and 11 bases stayed unmatched. This CDR3 has 15 residues. Germline V gene sequence: CDR1 MRHNA, CDR2 SNTAGT. DNA of the CDR3: TGTGCCACCTCAATTCTAGCGGCCCCCTACAATGAGCAGTTCTTC. Translation: CATSILAAPYNEQFF.

This clonotype was counted many times. The J gene is TRBJ2-3, the V gene TRBV3-1, with 12 positions matching TRBD2. CDR1 is LGHDT, CDR2 YNNKEL, per germline (reference sequence). CDR3 length: 16 amino acids. V was pared by 3 bases and J by 8 bases, with 9 bases of the junction left unmatched. As DNA, the CDR3 is TGTGCCAGCAGCCACTTACTAGCGGGGGGTTCGGCTACGCAGTATTTT. Encoded protein: CASSHLLAGGSATQYF.

This clonotype has ten or more counts. This chain joins TRBV20-1 and TRBJ1-1; a possible D gene is TRBD1 (5 bases). CDR1 and CDR2 (germline): DFQATT, SNEGSKA (reference sequence). The CDR3 is 14 residues long. Trimming left V 5 bases short and J 10 bases short, with 23 bases between. CDR3 region: CSAQKGLGEMGAFF. The DNA of the CDR3 is TGCAGTGCTCAAAAGGGTCTGGGGGAGATGGGAGCTTTCTTT.

The chain couples TRBV3-1 to TRBJ2-5; D remains unclear. Trimming removed 4 bases from V and 5 bases from J, with 8 bases in between. The germline gives CDR1 LGHDT, CDR2 YNNKEL (reference sequence). There are 12 residues in the CDR3. The CDR3 DNA reads TGTGCCAGCAGCCCCATGATTGAGACCCAGTACTTC. Translation: CASSPMIETQYF.

Note on this clonotype: This clone may be a read error of a much larger clone one base away. The genes are TRBV3-1 and TRBJ2-3; the D call may be TRBD1 or TRBD2 (6 bases each). Germline CDR1 reads LGHDT; CDR2 reads YNNKEL (reference sequence). This CDR3 is built from 14 residues. CDR3 region: CASSQGWGRDTQFF. DNA for the CDR3: TGTGCCAGCAGCCAAGGGTGGGGGCGGGATACGCAGTTTTTT.

Ten or more counts support this clonotype. The gene calls are TRBV28 and TRBJ2-7; D is possibly TRBD1 (6 bases). V was trimmed by 6 bases and J by 0 bases, leaving 9 bases between them. The CDR3 loop spans 13 amino acids. The germline V gene encodes CDR1 MDHEN and CDR2 SYDVKM. This chain's CDR3 is CASSLQGSYEQYF. The CDR3 DNA is TGTGCCAGCAGCTTACAGGGCTCCTACGAGCAGTACTTC.

The chain recombines TRBV7-3 with TRBJ1-1; D is unresolved. Trimming left V 6 bases short and J 1 base short, with 9 bases between. The CDR3 extends over 13 amino acids. Germline V gene sequence: CDR1 SGHTA, CDR2 FQGTGA. In DNA form, the CDR3 reads TGTGCCAGCAGGATGACGGAGAACACTGAAGCTTTCTTT. Residues: CASRMTENTEAFF.

In its sample, this clonotype was seen many times. The J gene is TRBJ2-7, the V gene TRBV28; D is undetermined. Germline CDR1 reads MDHEN; CDR2 reads SYDVKM. CDR3 size: 14 residues. Trimming took off 7 bases at V and 4 bases at J, with 17 bases between the two ends. The CDR3 is CASTPWQIPYEQYF. In nucleotides, the CDR3 is TGTGCCAGCACCCCATGGCAGATCCCATACGAGCAGTACTTC. Supplemented by reference TRBV28 and TRBJ2-7, the full variable domain reads DVKVTQSSRYLVKRTGEKVFLECVQDMDHENMFWYRQDPGLGLRLIYFSYDVKMKEKGDIPEGYSVSREKKERFSLILESASTNQTSMYLCASTPWQIPYEQYFGPGTRLTVT.

The chain uses TRBV30 and TRBJ1-6; 7 bases match TRBD1. Germline CDR1 and CDR2: GTSNPN and SVGIG (reference sequence). Germline trimming cut 3 bases from V and 10 bases from J; bases unmatched to any gene: 9. The CDR3 sequence is 14 residues long. As DNA, the CDR3 is TGTGCCTGGAGAGCAAAGGACAGGCTGTCACCCCTCCACTTT. Its translation: CAWRAKDRLSPLHF.

This clonotype was counted at least ten times. The gene calls are TRBV24-1 and TRBJ2-3; no definite D call. Germline values: CDR1 KGHDR, CDR2 SFDVKD. The CDR3 spans 15 residues. The V end lost 12 bases, the J end lost 0 bases, and 18 bases lay between the germline ends. CDR3: CASNSATSSTDTQYF. CDR3 in DNA: TGTGCCTCCAATTCAGCAACATCTAGCACAGATACGCAGTATTTT.

A few counts support this clonotype. The chain uses TRBV12-3 or TRBV12-4 and TRBJ1-5; D may be TRBD1 (5 bases). The CDR3 sequence is 15 residues long. The ends were cut back, 7 bases at V and 5 bases at J, with 18 bases in the middle. The CDR3 nucleotides read TGTGCCAGCAATCTAAAGGAAGACAGTTATCAGCCCCAGCATTTT. As protein: CASNLKEDSYQPQHF.

This clonotype came up many times. V is TRBV20-1 and J is TRBJ1-1; D possibly corresponds to TRBD1 (5 bases). The CDR3 covers 15 residues. The germline V and J ends were trimmed by 4 bases and 3 bases, with 18 bases remaining between them. Per the germline V gene, CDR1 is DFQATT and CDR2 is SNEGSKA (reference sequence). The CDR3 here is CSANPFRQTHTEAFF. The CDR3 nucleotides read TGCAGTGCTAACCCATTTCGACAGACACACACTGAAGCTTTCTTT.

This clonotype has more than one count but fewer than ten. The chain has TRBV7-6 and TRBJ2-7, with unresolved D. CDR3 length: 14 residues. The V gene's germline CDR1 is SGHVS and CDR2 FNYEAQ. Trimming left V 1 base short and J 12 bases short, with 19 bases between. The CDR3 DNA reads as TGTGCCAGCAGCTTAGGTCGGGCCGCTCCTCGGCGGTACTTC. This gives the protein CASSLGRAAPRRYF.

At least ten counts were recorded for this clonotype. CDR3: CASSLRTGDTQYF. CDR3 DNA sequence: TGTGCCAGCAGTCTGAGGACGGGAGATACGCAGTATTTT. J is TRBJ2-3 and V is TRBV28; D gene ambiguous. CDR3 length: 13 residues. V was pared by 5 bases and J by 5 bases, with 11 bases between. In germline, CDR1 is MDHEN, CDR2 SYDVKM.

The chain is built from TRBV19 and TRBJ1-1; D possibly corresponds to TRBD1 (6 bases). Trimming shortened V by 7 bases and J by 0 bases, and 27 bases separated the two germline ends. The CDR3 sequence is 19 residues long. Germline loops: CDR1 LNHDA, CDR2 SQIVND (reference sequence). CDR3 DNA sequence: TGTGCCAGTATCATAAAACATCCCGGGGGCAGCATCATGAACACTGAAGCTTTCTTT. It encodes CASIIKHPGGSIMNTEAFF.

This clonotype was recorded many times. The chain uses TRBV28 and TRBJ2-7, with 7 nucleotides matching TRBD2. The CDR3 totals 14 residues. V was clipped by 6 bases and J by 2 bases; unmatched bases: 7. Germline-derived CDR1 and CDR2 are MDHEN and SYDVKM. For the CDR3, the DNA is TGTGCCAGCAGGTCAAAACTAGCGCCCTACGAGCAGTACTTC. Encoded protein: CASRSKLAPYEQYF.

This clonotype was found many times. This chain connects TRBV5-1 to TRBJ2-7, with TRBD1 matching 9 bases. The CDR3 runs to 15 residues. Germline trimming cut 4 bases from V and 5 bases from J; bases unmatched to any gene: 10. CDR1 and CDR2 from the germline V gene are SGHRS and YFSETQ. DNA of the CDR3: TGCGCCAGCAGCCAAAGCCGGGACAGGGAACACGAGCAGTACTTC. Translation: CASSQSRDREHEQYF.

The chain links TRBV30 to TRBJ2-2, with D uncertain. Germline V gene data show CDR1 as GTSNPN and CDR2 as SVGIG (reference sequence). This CDR3 spans 14 amino acids. V dropped 3 bases and J dropped 6 bases, with 14 bases sitting between them. This CDR3 reads CAWRRTSVSGELFF. The CDR3 DNA sequence: TGTGCCTGGAGAAGGACCTCCGTATCCGGGGAGCTGTTTTTT.

The chain joins TRBV7-3 to TRBJ2-3; 9 positions match TRBD2. CDR3 length: 15 amino acids. The germline V gene encodes CDR1 SGHTA and CDR2 FQGTGA. V was pared by 3 bases and J by 6 bases, with 7 bases of the junction left unmatched. For the CDR3, the DNA is TGTGCCAGCAGCTTTAGCGGGGGAGGGAGGGATACGCAGTATTTT. Its protein is CASSFSGGGRDTQYF.

This clonotype has just a few counts. The chain employs TRBV5-5 and TRBJ1-3; no firm D call. From germline, CDR1 is SGHKS and CDR2 YYEKEE (reference sequence). V lost 0 bases to trimming and J lost 0 bases, with 16 bases between them. The CDR3 is 18 amino acids. The CDR3 DNA is TGTGCCAGCAGCTTGGCTACAGTTATCGAATACTCTGGAAACACCATATATTTT. Translating gives CASSLATVIEYSGNTIYF. Full variable domain (remainder filled in from reference TRBV5-5 and TRBJ1-3): DAGVTQSPTHLIKTRGQQVTLRCSPISGHKSVSWYQQVLGQGPQFIFQYYEKEERGRGNFPDRFSARQFPNYSSELNVNALLLGDSALYLCASSLATVIEYSGNTIYFGEGSWLTVV.

This clonotype was seen repeatedly, ten times or more. For the CDR3, the DNA is TGCAGTGCAGTTAGCGGGGCCTTCATTTACGAGCAGTACTTC. It specifies CSAVSGAFIYEQYF. The rearrangement links TRBV20-1 to TRBJ2-7; 8 nucleotides align to TRBD2. V gave up 6 bases and J gave up 4 bases; unmatched junction bases: 11. This CDR3 spans 14 amino acids. Germline V gene data show CDR1 as DFQATT and CDR2 as SNEGSKA (reference sequence).

This clonotype was picked up many times. V gene TRBV4-2 combines with J gene TRBJ2-7; TRBD1 matches at 10 bases. The CDR3 has 15 amino acids. From germline, CDR1 is LGHNA and CDR2 YNFKEQ. V dropped 3 bases and J dropped 6; count of bases not matched to a gene: 8. For the CDR3, the DNA is TGTGCCAGCAGCCACTCAGGACAGGGGGAGAGCGAGCAGTACTTC. Its protein is CASSHSGQGESEQYF.